This T cell receptor beta chain was observed in a study of blood T cell repertoires in COVID-19 (TCRdb year 2020). About the full investigation: The collaborator samples originated in the United States, Italy and Spain and spanned the acute and convalescent phases of COVID-19. A freely available public database, intended as a resource for researchers studying the immune response to SARS-CoV-2, is where the repertoires were released. Sample metadata almost always included a de-identified subject ID, COVID-19 status, age in years and sex. Where HLA class I and class II types were available, the types were taken from metadata supplied by the sample provider, not from assay-based typing. The samples were drawn from the first 160 participants of the ongoing ImmuneRACE study and from 1,254 subjects provided by 6 global collaborators. The dataset comprised deeply sampled blood TCRbeta repertoires from subjects exposed to, actively infected with, or recovered from COVID-19. The material from the prospective study consisted of cDNA or gDNA derived from T cells, B-cell-depleted T cells, or PBMCs.

Each collaborating institution followed its own protocols to collect whole blood in K2EDTA tubes. For TCRbeta analysis, collaborators shipped samples as frozen whole blood, isolated PBMCs, or DNA extracted from either of those sample types. Details on this clone: No cognate antigen has been identified for it. No base-level quality is on record; no much larger clone is a single base apart.

V is trimmed back by 5 bases and J by 6 bases, and the junction contains 12 bases that no gene match accounts for. The germline V gene (reference sequence) specifies MNHEY as CDR1 and SMNVEV as CDR2. There are 15 amino acids in the CDR3, from cysteine to phenylalanine inclusive. Of all the DNA, just the CDR3 is kept, 45 bases in frame from base 1. TCRbeta CDR3 regions were amplified from genomic DNA by means of the immunoSEQ Assay, a bias-controlled multiplex PCR. The authors' pipeline ran thus. The number of nucleated cells in each sample was estimated by amplification of reference gene primers within the assay. Sequence reads were collapsed and filtered to measure the absolute abundance of every unique TCRbeta CDR3 rearrangement. For each sample, productive Simpson clonality was calculated as the square root of Simpson's diversity index across productive rearrangements. TCRdb mirrors the immuneACCESS table, restricted to in-frame sequences. Some clones are absent from its copies; in checked studies, under half trace to an unresolved V gene, and the reason for the others is unknown. V and J calls and clone size are those listed in that table; D and trimming were worked out from the DNA. For this sample the table gives roughly 70,000 clones, of which roughly 70% were detected only once. Of the sample, approximately 20% is held by the ten largest clones.

Results the study describes overall, beyond this receptor: Clinical and demographic metadata were provided uncurated, with the amount varying by source and participant.

This sequence originates from a man aged 60 to 69 with acute or convalescent COVID-19. This chain joins TRBV27 to TRBJ1-1; 7 central bases correspond to TRBD1. The specimen sequenced was peripheral blood. The CDR3 corresponds to CASSRRDRSGPEAFF. The nucleotides read TGTGCCAGCAGTCGACGGGACAGATCCGGCCCTGAAGCTTTCTTT.